This T cell receptor (beta chain) is drawn from a study of a mutant IDH1 vaccine in newly diagnosed glioma. Overall study context: Averaging 40.4 years of age, treated patients were around 62% male and 37.5% female. Patients had received radiotherapy, temozolomide, or both previously, most receiving both.

The V gene's germline CDR1 is MNHEY and CDR2 SVGAGI. Trimming took off 2 bases at V and 2 bases at J, with 10 bases between the two ends. This CDR3 contains 15 residues. Assay used: immunoSEQ multiplex PCR; TCRdb lists only in-frame clones, some missing. The table shows about 59,000 clones, with 91% occurring only once. Documented time point: baseline, week 1 (first vaccination visit). Stated treatment: pre-vaccination baseline after standard-of-care therapy. The astrocytomas were IDH1-mutant, ATRX-negative, and WHO grade 3 or 4. This clonotype was sampled from a man in his fifties with glioma. V usage is TRBV6-5 and J usage is TRBJ1-5, with D unclear. The sequences come from PBMCs, collected from a glioma patient treated with radiotherapy, temozolomide or both. The CDR3 region is CASSYRAYRNQPQHF. The CDR3 DNA sequence: TGTGCCAGCAGTTACAGGGCTTATCGCAATCAGCCCCAGCATTTT.